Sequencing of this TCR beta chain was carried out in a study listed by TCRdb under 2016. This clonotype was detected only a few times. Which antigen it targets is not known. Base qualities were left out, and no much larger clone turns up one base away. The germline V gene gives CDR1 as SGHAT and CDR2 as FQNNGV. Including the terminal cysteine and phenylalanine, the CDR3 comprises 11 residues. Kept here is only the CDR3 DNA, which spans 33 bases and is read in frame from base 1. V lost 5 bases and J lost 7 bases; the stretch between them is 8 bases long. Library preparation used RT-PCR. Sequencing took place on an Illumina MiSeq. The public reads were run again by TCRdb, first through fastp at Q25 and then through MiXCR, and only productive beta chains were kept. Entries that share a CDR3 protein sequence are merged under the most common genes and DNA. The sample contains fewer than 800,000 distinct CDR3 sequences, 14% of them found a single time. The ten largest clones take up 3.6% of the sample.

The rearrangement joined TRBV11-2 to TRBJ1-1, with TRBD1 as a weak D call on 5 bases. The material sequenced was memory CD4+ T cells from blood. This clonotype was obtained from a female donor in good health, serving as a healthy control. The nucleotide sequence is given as TGTGCCAGCAGCAAACAGGTTGAAGCTTTCTTT. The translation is CASSKQVEAFF.